This T cell receptor beta chain was retrieved from a study of CD8 T cells in ankylosing spondylitis. Study outcomes and limitations: Clones linked with disease were CD8+ and fairly uncommon in the peripheral blood. Existing reports had already noted some motif variants in reactive arthritis synovial fluid and blood.

The germline V gene encodes CDR1 SGHNT and CDR2 YENEEA. V lost 5 bases and J 1 base, leaving 12 bases between the germline ends. The CDR3 is made up of 14 amino acids. Using its own MiXCR run on the 5' RACE reads, TCRdb lists one record per CDR3 protein. The table shows tens of thousands of distinct CDR3 sequences, with over 5.5% occurring only once. This clonotype was recorded many times. The antigen remains unidentified. The receptor's source is a male donor with ankylosing spondylitis or in good health (not recorded which). This chain links TRBV11-3 with TRBJ2-7; D is ambiguous. The sample taken for sequencing was blood, either unsorted or a sorted T cell fraction (not recorded which). In nucleotides, the CDR3 is TGTGCCAGCAGCGAAAGCTACGGATCCTACGAGCAGTACTTC. As protein: CASSESYGSYEQYF.